This T cell receptor beta chain was observed in a study of T cell changes during pregnancy in multiple sclerosis. The assay was immunoSEQ multiplex PCR, and TCRdb's table has in-frame clones only and misses some. In the table there are 40,000 to 60,000 clones, approximately 90% of which are singletons. Per the germline V gene, CDR1 is SGHNT and CDR2 is YYREEE (reference sequence). This CDR3 comprises 16 residues. Trimming stripped 0 bases from V and 7 bases from J, with 16 bases between. The sequenced sample was CD4+ T cells from peripheral blood mononuclear cells, obtained before pregnancy. The receptor comes from a female donor with multiple sclerosis, enrolled in a pregnancy study. The gene calls are TRBV5-4 and TRBJ2-2; TRBD1 might be the D (6 bases). The CDR3 is CASSLAPSGAGGELFF. CDR3 sequence (DNA): TGTGCCAGCAGCTTGGCGCCCTCAGGGGCCGGCGGGGAGCTGTTTTTT.